The present TCR beta chain was sequenced within a study of T cells in Graves' hyperthyroidism and ophthalmopathy. Study-wide results and limits: Most thyroid clonotypes with frequency above 0.001 were detected in blood.

Patients with ophthalmopathy all had a Clinical Activity Score of at least 3, a NOSPECS grade of at least 4 and duration under 3 months. Diagnostic decisions used clinical symptoms, serum thyroxine and TRAb, thyroid ultrasound and orbital computed tomography. The source material, RNA transcripts, was used to amplify TCR beta CDR3 regions. The TCR CDR3 was amplified in a first-round RT-PCR using the HTBI primer set. One entry per CDR3 protein, called by TCRdb with MiXCR from the multiplex PCR reads. Among 620,000 or so distinct CDR3 sequences listed, about 15% were seen once. This clonotype was seen many times. Its antigen remains unidentified. The V end lost 7 bases, the J end lost 6 bases, and 14 bases lay between the germline ends. In germline, CDR1 is SEHNR, CDR2 FQNEAQ (reference sequence). The CDR3 runs 13 residues.

The chain uses TRBV7-9 and TRBJ2-3; D uncertain. This receptor was taken from a woman between 45 and 60 years old with Graves' ophthalmopathy. Sequenced sample: blood. CDR3 nucleotide sequence: TGTGCCAGCACCGTCGAGTTGGCGGATACGCAGTATTTT. Its protein is CASTVELADTQYF.